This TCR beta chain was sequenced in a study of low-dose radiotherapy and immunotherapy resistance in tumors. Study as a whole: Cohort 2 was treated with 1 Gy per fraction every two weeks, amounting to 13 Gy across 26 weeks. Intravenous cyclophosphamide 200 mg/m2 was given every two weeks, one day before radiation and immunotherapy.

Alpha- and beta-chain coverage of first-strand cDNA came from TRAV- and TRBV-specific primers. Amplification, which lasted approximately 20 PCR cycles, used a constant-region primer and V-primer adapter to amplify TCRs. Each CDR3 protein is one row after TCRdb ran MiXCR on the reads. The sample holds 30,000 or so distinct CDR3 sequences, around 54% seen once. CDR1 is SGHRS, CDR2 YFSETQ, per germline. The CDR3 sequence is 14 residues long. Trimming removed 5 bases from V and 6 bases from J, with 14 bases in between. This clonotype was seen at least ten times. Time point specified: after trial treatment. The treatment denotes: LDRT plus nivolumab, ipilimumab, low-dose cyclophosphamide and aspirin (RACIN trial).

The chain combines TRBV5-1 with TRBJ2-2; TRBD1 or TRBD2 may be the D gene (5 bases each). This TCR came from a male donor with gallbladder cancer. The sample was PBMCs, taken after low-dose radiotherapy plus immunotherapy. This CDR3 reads CASSSGQTPGELFF. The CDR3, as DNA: TGCGCCAGCAGTTCGGGGCAAACGCCCGGGGAGCTGTTTTTT.